This T cell receptor beta chain was sequenced for a study of blood T cell repertoires in COVID-19. Study summary: Acute and convalescent COVID-19 samples came from the United States, Italy and Spain.

V was shortened by 4 bases and J by 6 bases, with 16 bases between the two germline ends. The germline CDR1 and CDR2 sequences are MGHDK and SYGVNS. The CDR3 has 15 residues. Seattle patient enrollment occurred during active infection, with longitudinal follow-up thereafter. Authors' processing steps: The assay estimated nucleated cells by amplifying reference gene primers. Clones were sequenced by immunoSEQ multiplex PCR, and TCRdb holds only the in-frame ones, with some missing. The V and J calls and clone size come from that table; D and trimming were worked out from the DNA. The table has 250,000 to 350,000 clones, about 81% seen once.

Sequencing used peripheral blood. The chain carries TRBV25-1 and TRBJ2-4; weak D call: TRBD2 (7 bases). The clonotype originates from a human donor with COVID-19, enrolled during active disease. The donor label of this sample is uncertain. The CDR3 nucleotides read TGTGCCAGCAGTGTACCGGGGGGCCAGGGAAACATTCAGTACTTC. Encoded protein: CASSVPGGQGNIQYF.